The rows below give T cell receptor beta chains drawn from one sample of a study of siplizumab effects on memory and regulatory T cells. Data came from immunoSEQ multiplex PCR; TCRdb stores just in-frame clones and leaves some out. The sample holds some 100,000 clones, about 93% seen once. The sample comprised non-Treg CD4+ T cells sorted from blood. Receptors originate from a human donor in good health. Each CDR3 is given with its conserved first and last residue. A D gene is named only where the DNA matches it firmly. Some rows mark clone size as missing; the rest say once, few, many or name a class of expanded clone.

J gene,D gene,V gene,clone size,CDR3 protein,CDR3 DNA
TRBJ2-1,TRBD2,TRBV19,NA,CASLTGTSGSNEQFF,TGTGCCAGCTTGACCGGGACTAGCGGGAGTAATGAGCAGTTCTTC
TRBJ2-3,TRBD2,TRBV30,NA,CAWSVGRADTQYF,TGTGCCTGGAGTGTAGGGAGGGCGGATACGCAGTATTTT
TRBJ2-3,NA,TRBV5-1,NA,CASSLGGTDTQYF,TGCGCCAGCAGCTTAGGCGGCACAGATACGCAGTATTTT
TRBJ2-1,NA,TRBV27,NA,CASRVTDTYNEQFF,TGTGCCAGCAGGGTGACGGATACCTACAATGAGCAGTTCTTC
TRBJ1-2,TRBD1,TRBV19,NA,CASNRGQENYGYTF,TGTGCCAGTAATCGCGGACAGGAGAACTATGGCTACACCTTC
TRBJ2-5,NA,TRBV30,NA,CAWSVLYGGQETQYF,TGTGCCTGGAGTGTACTGTATGGCGGTCAAGAGACCCAGTACTTC
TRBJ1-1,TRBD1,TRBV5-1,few,CASSGGTGGTEAFF,TGCGCCAGCAGCGGAGGGACAGGGGGCACTGAAGCTTTCTTT
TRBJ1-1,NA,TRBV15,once,CATSRGPPNTEAFF,TGTGCCACCAGCAGAGGGCCGCCGAACACTGAAGCTTTCTTT
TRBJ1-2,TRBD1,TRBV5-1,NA,CASSSTGLGGFF,TGCGCCAGCAGCTCGACAGGGTTGGGTGGCTTCTTC
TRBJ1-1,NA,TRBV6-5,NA,CASSYSPHGTEAFF,TGTGCCAGCAGTTACTCACCACACGGCACTGAAGCTTTCTTT
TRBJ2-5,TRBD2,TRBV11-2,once,CASSPGGRPFLQETQYF,TGTGCCAGCAGCCCGGGGGGGCGTCCCTTTCTTCAAGAGACCCAGTACTTC
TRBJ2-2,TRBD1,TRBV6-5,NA,CASSYSGQVTGELFF,TGTGCCAGCAGTTACTCCGGACAGGTCACCGGGGAGCTGTTTTTT
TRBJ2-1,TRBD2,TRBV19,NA,CASSMNSGSGQFF,TGTGCCAGTAGTATGAATAGCGGGAGCGGGCAGTTCTTC
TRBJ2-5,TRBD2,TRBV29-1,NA,CSVDLRLAGSQETQYF,TGCAGCGTTGATTTGAGGCTAGCGGGTTCCCAAGAGACCCAGTACTTC
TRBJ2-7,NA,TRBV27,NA,CASSLGSAFYEQYF,TGTGCCAGCAGTTTAGGGAGTGCCTTCTACGAGCAGTACTTC
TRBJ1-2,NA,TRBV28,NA,CASSLISGFDYTF,TGTGCCAGCAGTTTAATTTCAGGGTTCGACTACACCTTC
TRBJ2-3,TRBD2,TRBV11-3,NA,CASSFGLAADTQYF,TGTGCCAGCAGCTTCGGCCTAGCGGCAGATACGCAGTATTTT
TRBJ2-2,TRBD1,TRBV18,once,CASSLRDRILSNTGELFF,TGTGCCAGCTCACTCCGGGACAGGATACTTTCGAACACCGGGGAGCTGTTTTTT
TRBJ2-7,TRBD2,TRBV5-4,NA,CASSRTSGRIGEQYF,TGTGCCAGCAGCCGCACTAGCGGGAGGATTGGCGAGCAGTACTTC
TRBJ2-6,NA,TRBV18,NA,CASSGPGSYVLTF,TGTGCCAGCTCAGGCCCAGGTTCCTACGTCCTGACTTTC
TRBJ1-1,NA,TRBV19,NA,CASSTTGRNTEAFF,TGTGCCAGTAGTACTACAGGGAGGAACACTGAAGCTTTCTTT
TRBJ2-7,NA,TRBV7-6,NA,CASSLVGQGSYEQYF,TGTGCCAGCAGCTTAGTGGGGCAGGGTTCCTACGAGCAGTACTTC
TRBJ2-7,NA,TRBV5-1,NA,CASSPPGLTGEQYF,TGCGCCAGCAGCCCGCCGGGACTCACCGGCGAGCAGTACTTC
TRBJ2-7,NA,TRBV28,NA,CASSLGGQSSYEQYF,TGTGCCAGCAGTTTGGGGGGACAGAGCTCCTACGAGCAGTACTTC
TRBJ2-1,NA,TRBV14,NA,CASSFRHLYNEQFF,TGTGCCAGCAGCTTTAGACACCTCTACAATGAGCAGTTCTTC
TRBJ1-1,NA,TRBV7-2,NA,CASSLRVMDTEAFF,TGTGCCAGCAGCTTAAGGGTTATGGACACTGAAGCTTTCTTT
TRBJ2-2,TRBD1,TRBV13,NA,CASSLRQGHTGELFF,TGTGCCAGCAGCTTACGACAGGGACACACCGGGGAGCTGTTTTTT
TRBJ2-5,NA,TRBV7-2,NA,CASSLQETQYF,TGTGCCAGCAGCCTGCAAGAGACCCAGTACTTC
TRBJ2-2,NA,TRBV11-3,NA,CANSLVGLTGELFF,TGTGCCAACAGCTTAGTGGGTCTCACCGGGGAGCTGTTTTTT
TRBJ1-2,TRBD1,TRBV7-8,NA,CASSRLGQGGLDGYTF,TGTGCCAGCAGCAGATTAGGACAGGGAGGGTTAGATGGCTACACCTTC
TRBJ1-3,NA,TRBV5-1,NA,CASSLGGDGNTIYF,TGCGCCAGCAGCTTGGGTGGTGACGGAAACACCATATATTTT
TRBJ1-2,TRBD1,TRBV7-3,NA,CASTFSGQGWDGYTF,TGTGCCAGCACCTTCTCGGGACAGGGGTGGGATGGCTACACCTTC
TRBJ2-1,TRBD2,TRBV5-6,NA,CASSFASGRTEQFF,TGTGCCAGCAGCTTTGCTAGCGGGAGGACTGAGCAGTTCTTC
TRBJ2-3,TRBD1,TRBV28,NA,CASSRGTATQSDTQYF,TGTGCCAGCAGCCGAGGGACAGCCACACAATCCGATACGCAGTATTTT
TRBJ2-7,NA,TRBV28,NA,CAAYEQTPDEQYF,TGTGCCGCCTATGAACAGACCCCGGACGAGCAGTACTTC
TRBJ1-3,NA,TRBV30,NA,CAWMPPSSVNTIYF,TGTGCCTGGATGCCACCATCCTCGGTCAACACCATATATTTT
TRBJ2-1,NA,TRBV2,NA,CASTGVNRGNEQFF,TGTGCCAGCACTGGGGTGAACCGCGGCAATGAGCAGTTCTTC
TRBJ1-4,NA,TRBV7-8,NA,CGTTLGATNEKLFF,TGTGGCACGACTTTGGGGGCAACTAATGAAAAACTGTTTTTT
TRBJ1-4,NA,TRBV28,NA,CASSSTTGTNEKLFF,TGTGCCAGCAGTTCGACCACCGGGACTAATGAAAAACTGTTTTTT
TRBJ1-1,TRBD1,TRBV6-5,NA,CASSYTGQGAAFF,TGTGCCAGCAGTTACACGGGACAGGGGGCGGCTTTCTTT
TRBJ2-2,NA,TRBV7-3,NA,CASSLTGRELFF,TGTGCCAGCAGCTTAACCGGAAGGGAGCTGTTTTTT
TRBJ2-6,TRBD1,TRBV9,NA,CASSGGGTGNSGANVLTF,TGTGCCAGCAGCGGAGGTGGGACAGGCAACTCTGGGGCCAACGTCCTGACTTTC
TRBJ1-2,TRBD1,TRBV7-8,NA,CASSLERDRPYTF,TGTGCCAGCAGCTTAGAGCGGGACAGACCCTACACCTTC
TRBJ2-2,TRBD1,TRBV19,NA,CASSMGQGYPGELFF,TGTGCCAGTAGTATGGGACAGGGCTACCCCGGGGAGCTGTTTTTT
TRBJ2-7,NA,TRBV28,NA,CASRRDSPYEQYF,TGTGCCAGCAGGCGAGACAGCCCCTACGAGCAGTACTTC
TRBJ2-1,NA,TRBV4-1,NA,CASSQSGPSYNEQFF,TGCGCCAGCAGCCAATCGGGCCCCTCCTACAATGAGCAGTTCTTC
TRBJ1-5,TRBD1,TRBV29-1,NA,CSVANARGNNQPQHF,TGCAGCGTTGCTAACGCCAGGGGGAACAATCAGCCCCAGCATTTT